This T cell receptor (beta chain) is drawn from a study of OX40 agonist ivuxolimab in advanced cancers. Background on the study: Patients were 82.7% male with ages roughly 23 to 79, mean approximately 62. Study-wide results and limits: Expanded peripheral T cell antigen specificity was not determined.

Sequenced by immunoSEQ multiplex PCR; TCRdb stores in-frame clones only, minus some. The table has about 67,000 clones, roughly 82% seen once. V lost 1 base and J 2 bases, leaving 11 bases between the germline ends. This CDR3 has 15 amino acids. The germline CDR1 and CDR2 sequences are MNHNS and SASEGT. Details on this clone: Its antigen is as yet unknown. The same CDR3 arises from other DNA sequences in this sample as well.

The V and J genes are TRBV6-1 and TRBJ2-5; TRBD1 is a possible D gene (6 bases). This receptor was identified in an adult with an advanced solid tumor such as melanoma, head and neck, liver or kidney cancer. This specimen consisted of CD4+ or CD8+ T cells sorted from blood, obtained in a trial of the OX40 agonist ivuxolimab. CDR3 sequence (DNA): TGTGCCAGCAGTGAAGATCCACAGGGACAAGAGACCCAGTACTTC. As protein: CASSEDPQGQETQYF.